The 31 T cell receptor beta chains in this list originate from one sample, sequenced in a study of monozygotic twins with cystic fibrosis. Clones were sequenced by immunoSEQ multiplex PCR, and TCRdb holds only the in-frame ones, with some missing. The sample records approximately 15,000 clones, 90% to 95% being singletons. Material: blood. These receptor sequences come from a girl aged 2 to 10 with cystic fibrosis.

The J gene is TRBJ2-3, the V gene TRBV2; 11 bases agree with TRBD2. This CDR3 region has 14 residues. The V segment lost 8 bases and the J segment 8 bases; nucleotides outside the gene matches: 9. CDR1 and CDR2 from the germline V gene are SNHLY and FYNNEI. The CDR3 bases are TGTGCCAGCGAGGGACTAGCGGACTATGGTACGCAGTATTTT. Amino acid sequence: CASEGLADYGTQYF.

The chain is built from TRBV7-9 and TRBJ1-2; D uncertain. Trimming pared 5 bases from V and 0 bases from J, leaving 19 bases between. CDR3 length equals 17 residues. Germline loops: CDR1 SEHNR, CDR2 FQNEAQ (reference sequence). The CDR3 DNA is TGTGCCAGCAGCCCACCCGGAGTCCTTAGAGCTAACTATGGCTACACCTTC. Translated, it gives CASSPPGVLRANYGYTF.

This clone was picked up a small number of times. This chain joins TRBV29-1 and TRBJ1-2, with D uncertain. Trimming took off 3 bases at V and 3 bases at J, with 17 bases between the two ends. The CDR3 is 15 residues long. Germline CDR1 reads SQVTM; CDR2 reads ANQGSEA. The CDR3 nucleotides are TGCAGCGTTGAGGCCGTGAGGGTAATTCACTATGGCTACACCTTC. Its translation is CSVEAVRVIHYGYTF.

The chain joins TRBV7-9 to TRBJ1-1, with 8 bases lining up with TRBD1. The CDR3 spans 10 residues. The germline gives CDR1 SEHNR, CDR2 FQNEAQ (reference sequence). Unmatched junction bases numbered 4, after V lost 11 bases and J lost 8 bases. CDR3: CAVWDREAFF. The CDR3 DNA follows: TGTGCCGTGTGGGACAGGGAAGCTTTCTTT.

The J gene is TRBJ2-1, the V gene TRBV5-4, with TRBD1 matching over 9 bases. After removal of 0 bases from V and 8 bases from J, the junction contained 15 bases not matched to a gene. CDR3 length: 18 residues. From germline, CDR1 is SGHNT and CDR2 YYREEE (reference sequence). This CDR3 reads CASSLELKLGTGKDEQFF. The CDR3 DNA is TGTGCCAGCAGCTTGGAACTGAAATTGGGGACAGGGAAGGATGAGCAGTTCTTC.

V gene TRBV9 combines with J gene TRBJ2-1, with D perhaps matching TRBD2 (6 bases). Germline CDR1 reads SGDLS; CDR2 reads YYNGEE. V was clipped by 0 bases and J by 3 bases, with 10 bases between them. This CDR3 is built from 15 residues. This chain's CDR3 is CASSVDPGDYNEQFF. Written as DNA, the CDR3 is TGTGCCAGCAGCGTAGATCCGGGGGACTACAATGAGCAGTTCTTC.

J is TRBJ2-3 and V is TRBV28; possible D gene TRBD1, 6 bases. The V and J ends lost 6 bases and 2 bases respectively, with 15 bases between them. There are 15 residues in the CDR3. Germline V CDR1 and CDR2: MDHEN, SYDVKM. DNA of the CDR3: TGTGCCAGCAGACCCCGAGGGGGATACACAGATACGCAGTATTTT. It encodes CASRPRGGYTDTQYF. The complete variable domain, with remaining parts taken from reference TRBV28 and TRBJ2-3, reads DVKVTQSSRYLVKRTGEKVFLECVQDMDHENMFWYRQDPGLGLRLIYFSYDVKMKEKGDIPEGYSVSREKKERFSLILESASTNQTSMYLCASRPRGGYTDTQYFGPGTRLTVL.

V and J are TRBV9 and TRBJ2-1, with 7 bases identical to TRBD2. Trimming at V came to 7 bases and at J to 0 bases, leaving 7 bases not matched to a gene. Germline V gene data show CDR1 as SGDLS and CDR2 as YYNGEE. The CDR3 spans 15 residues. The CDR3 region is CASAAGGSSYNEQFF. The CDR3 DNA reads TGTGCCAGCGCCGCCGGGGGGAGCTCCTACAATGAGCAGTTCTTC.

The V gene is TRBV27, the J gene TRBJ2-4; 12 positions agree with TRBD2. The ends lost 10 bases at V and 6 bases at J; junction bases unmatched: 1. Germline lookup yields CDR1 MNHEY and CDR2 SMNVEV (reference sequence). The CDR3 is made up of 12 amino acids. Here the CDR3 DNA reads TGTGCCACGGGACTAGCGGGAAACATTCAGTACTTC. Its translation is CATGLAGNIQYF.

V and J are TRBV5-1 and TRBJ2-5; D gene unclear. Germline CDR1 is SGHRS and CDR2 is YFSETQ. This CDR3 comprises 12 residues. V dropped 1 base and J dropped 4 bases, with 5 bases sitting between them. The CDR3 loop reads CASSLTRETQYF. The CDR3, as DNA: TGCGCCAGCAGCTTGACCCGAGAGACCCAGTACTTC.

V usage is TRBV5-4 and J usage is TRBJ2-7; TRBD1 agrees at 9 bases. Germline V gene sequence: CDR1 SGHNT, CDR2 YYREEE (reference sequence). V lost 4 bases to trimming and J lost 6 bases; unmatched junction nucleotides: 11. The CDR3 totals 15 residues. The CDR3 DNA reads as TGTGCCAGCAGCGGCCGGGACAGGGACCTCCTCGAGCAGTACTTC. It translates to CASSGRDRDLLEQYF. The complete variable domain, with remaining parts taken from reference TRBV5-4 and TRBJ2-7, reads ETGVTQSPTHLIKTRGQQVTLRCSSQSGHNTVSWYQQALGQGPQFIFQYYREEENGRGNFPPRFSGLQFPNYSSELNVNALELDDSALYLCASSGRDRDLLEQYFGPGTRLTVT.

The rearrangement links TRBV5-6 to TRBJ2-7; TRBD2 aligns across 9 bases. Germline CDR1 SGHDT, CDR2 YYEEEE. CDR3 length equals 16 residues. Trimming removed 2 bases from V and 0 bases from J; junction bases left unmatched: 6. CDR3 region: CASSLVGGRVSYEQYF. DNA of the CDR3: TGTGCCAGCAGCTTAGTTGGCGGGAGGGTCTCCTACGAGCAGTACTTC.

This clone turned up a few times. V is TRBV21-1 and J is TRBJ2-7; the table's D gene call, TRBD1, was not cross checked with the DNA. TRBV21-1 is a pseudogene. The CDR3 consists of 15 residues. As DNA, the CDR3 is TGTGCCAGCAGCACAACAGGGGCGACGTACTACGAGCAGTACTTC. Its translation is CASSTTGATYYEQYF.

This clone showed up just once. The rearrangement links TRBV12-5 to TRBJ1-5; no firm D call. CDR1 is LGHNT, CDR2 FRNRAP, per germline. The CDR3 totals 17 residues. Trimming cost V 1 base and J 3 bases, with 16 bases left between them. The CDR3 spells CASGLDLGRSNNQPQHF. The CDR3 DNA sequence: TGTGCTAGTGGTTTGGACCTAGGACGGAGTAACAATCAGCCCCAGCATTTT.

This rearrangement joins TRBV18 to TRBJ1-2; maybe TRBD1 (5 bases). The CDR3 contains 14 residues. Germline CDR1 reads KGHSH; CDR2 reads LQKENI. V lost 3 bases to trimming and J lost 4 bases, with 12 bases between them. The chain's CDR3 is CASSPGPNVYGYTF. CDR3 DNA sequence: TGTGCCAGCTCACCGGGACCGAACGTCTATGGCTACACCTTC.

The rearrangement joins TRBV6-5 to TRBJ1-3; D not resolved. This CDR3 is built from 15 residues. Germline CDR1 and CDR2: MNHEY and SVGAGI. V was pared by 7 bases and J by 0 bases, with 13 bases between. The CDR3 sequence: CASKPEYGSGNTIYF. DNA of the CDR3: TGTGCCAGCAAGCCGGAATACGGCTCTGGAAACACCATATATTTT.

The chain uses TRBV28 and TRBJ1-1, with TRBD1 as a possible D gene (5 bases). V was shortened by 6 bases and J by 5 bases, with 13 bases between the two germline ends. CDR3 length: 13 amino acids. The germline V gene encodes CDR1 MDHEN and CDR2 SYDVKM. In nucleotides, the CDR3 is TGTGCCAGCAGCCTGGTGGGGGGGACTGAAGCTTTCTTT. Translated, it gives CASSLVGGTEAFF.

CDR3 region: CSALRQGEQFF. For the CDR3, the DNA is TGCAGTGCATTAAGACAAGGCGAGCAGTTCTTC. The gene calls are TRBV20-1 and TRBJ2-1, with D unresolved. The ends were cut back, 6 bases at V and 10 bases at J, with 13 bases in the middle. This CDR3 has 11 residues. In germline, CDR1 is DFQATT, CDR2 SNEGSKA (reference sequence).

The chain has TRBV6-6 and TRBJ2-2; possible D gene TRBD2, 6 bases. Looked up from germline, CDR1 is MNHNY and CDR2 is SVGAGI (reference sequence). Trimming cost V 6 bases and J 3 bases, with 17 bases left between them. The CDR3 is 16 residues long. The CDR3 DNA follows: TGTGCCAGCAGGGCTCCGGGGAGGAGCTACACCGGGGAGCTGTTTTTT. Its translation: CASRAPGRSYTGELFF.

This chain uses TRBV27 with TRBJ2-7; tentative D call: TRBD2 (5 bases). Trimming took off 0 bases at V and 1 base at J, with 13 bases between the two ends. The CDR3 totals 16 residues. Per the germline V gene, CDR1 is MNHEY and CDR2 is SMNVEV (reference sequence). The CDR3 is CASSLSRNTGSYEQYF. The CDR3 DNA reads as TGTGCCAGCAGTTTATCTCGAAATACGGGGTCCTACGAGCAGTACTTC.

The chain combines TRBV29-1 with TRBJ2-3; TRBD1 might be the D (7 bases). Trimming removed 6 bases at V and 4 bases at J, with 26 bases between. Germline CDR1 reads SQVTM; CDR2 reads ANQGSEA. The CDR3 is 17 residues long. The DNA of the CDR3 is TGCAGCGTGGGACCGAGGGGCGGGACAGACACCCCAGATACGCAGTATTTT. This codes for CSVGPRGGTDTPDTQYF.

The chain links TRBV11-2 to TRBJ2-3; D gene unclear. This CDR3 has 12 residues. V lost 0 bases and J 8 bases, leaving 6 bases between the germline ends. Germline lookup yields CDR1 SGHAT and CDR2 FQNNGV. The CDR3 region is CASSLDGSTQYF. The DNA of the CDR3 is TGTGCCAGCAGCTTAGATGGGTCTACGCAGTATTTT.

This rearrangement joins TRBV19 to TRBJ2-7; D possibly uses TRBD1 or TRBD2 (5 bases each). V gave up 3 bases and J gave up 2 bases, with 14 bases separating them. The CDR3 is 15 residues long. Germline lookup yields CDR1 LNHDA and CDR2 SQIVND (reference sequence). CDR3 in amino acids: CASSIDRDRAYEQYF. For the CDR3, the DNA is TGTGCCAGTAGTATCGACCGGGACCGCGCCTACGAGCAGTACTTC.

V and J are TRBV11-2 and TRBJ2-7; no firm D call. V was trimmed by 1 base and J by 7 bases, leaving 8 bases between them. CDR3 size: 12 residues. The germline V gene encodes CDR1 SGHAT and CDR2 FQNNGV. The CDR3 region is CASSLVLWEQYF. CDR3 in DNA: TGTGCCAGCAGCTTAGTTCTATGGGAGCAGTACTTC.

J is TRBJ2-7 and V is TRBV27, with D possibly matching TRBD1 (5 bases). Germline V lookup: CDR1 MNHEY, CDR2 SMNVEV (reference sequence). Trimming took off 3 bases at V and 5 bases at J, with 11 bases between the two ends. The CDR3 has 13 residues. The CDR3 loop is CASSLSGWNEQYF. The CDR3 DNA follows: TGTGCCAGCAGTTTGTCAGGGTGGAACGAGCAGTACTTC.

The chain uses TRBV5-6 and TRBJ1-5; weak D call: TRBD1 (5 bases). The length of the CDR3 is 14 residues. V lost 5 bases to trimming and J lost 6 bases, with 15 bases between them. Germline V gene data show CDR1 as SGHDT and CDR2 as YYEEEE. Here the CDR3 DNA reads TGTGCCAGCAGTCTGAAAGGGGTGGGTCAGCCCCAGCATTTT. Translating gives CASSLKGVGQPQHF.

V and J are TRBV6-5 and TRBJ2-7, with D possibly being TRBD2 (5 bases). This CDR3 has 13 residues. Germline CDR1 reads MNHEY; CDR2 reads SVGAGI. V dropped 2 bases and J dropped 2 bases, with 7 bases sitting between them. CDR3 nucleotides: TGTGCCAGCAGTTACGACGGGGCCTACGAGCAGTACTTC. It codes for CASSYDGAYEQYF.

The chain combines TRBV4-1 with TRBJ2-2; 10 bases agree with TRBD2. Germline-derived CDR1 and CDR2 are MGHRA and YSYEKL. The V segment lost 4 bases and the J segment 3 bases; nucleotides outside the gene matches: 5. This CDR3 spans 16 amino acids. DNA of the CDR3: TGCGCCAGCAGCCTAATAGCGGGAGGATACACCGGGGAGCTGTTTTTT. The encoded protein is CASSLIAGGYTGELFF.

This clone has only one observation. The chain is built from TRBV7-2 and TRBJ2-3; weak D call: TRBD2 (5 bases). Trimming shortened V by 3 bases and J by 3 bases, and 10 bases separated the two germline ends. Germline CDR1 and CDR2: SGHTA and FQGNSA. The CDR3 covers 14 residues. The CDR3: CASSLRVGTDTQYF. CDR3 DNA: TGTGCCAGCAGCTTGAGGGTGGGGACAGATACGCAGTATTTT.

The chain recombines TRBV27 with TRBJ2-1, with 7 bases matching TRBD2. The CDR3 loop spans 15 amino acids. The germline V gene has CDR1 MNHEY and CDR2 SMNVEV (reference sequence). The V and J ends lost 4 bases and 6 bases, in that order; junction bases with no gene match: 9. The CDR3 bases are TGTGCCAGCAGTTACTCCGGGACTACCGTCAATGAGCAGTTCTTC. Protein product: CASSYSGTTVNEQFF.

Worth noting for this clone: The same CDR3 is also encoded by other DNA sequences in this sample. The rearrangement links TRBV2 to TRBJ1-1; D gene uncertain. V lost 3 bases, J lost 8 bases, and 7 bases lay in between. Germline-derived CDR1 and CDR2 are SNHLY and FYNNEI. This CDR3 contains 11 residues. As DNA, the CDR3 is TGTGCCAGCAGTGAGGGCCTAGAAGCTTTCTTT. Its protein product is CASSEGLEAFF.